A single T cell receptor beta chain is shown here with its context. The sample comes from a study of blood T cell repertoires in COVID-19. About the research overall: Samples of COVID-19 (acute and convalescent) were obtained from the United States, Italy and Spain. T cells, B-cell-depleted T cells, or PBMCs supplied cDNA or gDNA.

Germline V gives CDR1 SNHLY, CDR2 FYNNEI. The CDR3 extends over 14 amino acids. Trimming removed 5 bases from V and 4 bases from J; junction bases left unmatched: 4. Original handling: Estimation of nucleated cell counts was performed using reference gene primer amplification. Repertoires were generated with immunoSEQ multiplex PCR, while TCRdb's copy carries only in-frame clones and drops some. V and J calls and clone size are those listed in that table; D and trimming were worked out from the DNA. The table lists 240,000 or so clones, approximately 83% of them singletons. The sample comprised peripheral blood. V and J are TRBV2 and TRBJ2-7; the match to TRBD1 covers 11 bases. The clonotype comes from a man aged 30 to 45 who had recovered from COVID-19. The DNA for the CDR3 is TGTGCCAGCAGTCTCCGGGACAGGGGGTACGAGCAGTACTTC. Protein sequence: CASSLRDRGYEQYF.